Following are 22 T cell receptor beta chains from one sample sequenced in a study of T cells in Graves' hyperthyroidism and ophthalmopathy. Amplification yielded TCR beta CDR3 regions, with RNA transcripts as the source. The HTBI primer set served for first-round RT-PCR of the TCR CDR3. TCRdb re-called the multiplex PCR reads through MiXCR, storing one row per CDR3 protein. This sample yields 340,000 or so distinct CDR3 sequences, of which roughly 21% are seen a single time; over 45% belongs to the top ten. Sample: blood. These TCRs come from a woman aged 45-65 years with Graves' hyperthyroidism.

This clonotype was found a few times. The rearrangement links TRBV6-1 to TRBJ2-2; possible D gene TRBD2, 6 bases. This CDR3 region has 13 residues. V shed 8 bases and J shed 5 bases, with 12 bases lying between them. CDR1 MNHNS and CDR2 SASEGT come from the germline V gene. This chain's CDR3 is CASDMTSTGELFF. CDR3 bases: TGTGCCAGCGACATGACTAGTACCGGGGAGCTGTTTTTT.

This clonotype was recorded at least ten times. The chain recombines TRBV2 with TRBJ1-5; 10 bases line up with TRBD1. The CDR3 covers 15 residues. Germline V gene lookup returns CDR1 SNHLY and CDR2 FYNNEI. The J segment lost 3 bases and the V segment lost 7 bases, leaving 6 bases of the junction unmatched. CDR3 DNA sequence: TGTGCCAGCAACCGGGACAGGGGATACAATCAGCCCCAGCATTTT. This encodes CASNRDRGYNQPQHF.

This clonotype was observed a few times. The V call is TRBV10-2, the J call TRBJ2-3, with D perhaps matching TRBD2 (6 bases). V was pared by 0 bases and J by 1 base, with 11 bases between. The CDR3 covers 16 residues. The V gene's germline CDR1 is WSHSY and CDR2 SAAADI. The CDR3 DNA follows: TGCGCCAGCAGTGAGTCCGGAGGGGTGGGCACAGATACGCAGTATTTT. Encoded protein: CASSESGGVGTDTQYF.

Details on this clonotype: A much larger clone differs from this one at a single base, so this may be a read error. The chain links TRBV18 to TRBJ1-6; weak D call: TRBD1 (5 bases). From germline, CDR1 is KGHSH and CDR2 LQKENI. The CDR3 consists of 15 residues. The germline V and J ends were trimmed by 3 bases and 10 bases, with 16 bases remaining between them. The CDR3 sequence is CASSPSRDGVSPLHF. CDR3 in DNA: TGTGCCAGCTCACCGTCCCGGGACGGGGTATCACCCCTCCACTTT. Complete variable domain (other parts from reference TRBV18 and TRBJ1-6): NAGVMQNPRHLVRRRGQEARLRCSPMKGHSHVYWYRQLPEEGLKFMVYLQKENIIDESGMPKERFSAEFPKEGPSILRIQQVVRGDSAAYFCASSPSRDGVSPLHFGNGTRLTVT.

This clonotype was observed at least ten times. This chain uses TRBV12-3 or TRBV12-4 with TRBJ2-2; 7 bases map to TRBD2. This CDR3 region has 15 residues. The V segment lost 6 bases and the J segment 1 base; nucleotides outside the gene matches: 5. DNA of the CDR3: TGTGCCAGCAGGGAAGGCGGGGGGAACACCGGGGAGCTGTTTTTT. It specifies CASREGGGNTGELFF.

This chain uses TRBV7-6 with TRBJ2-1; D not certain. The germline CDR1 and CDR2 sequences are SGHVS and FNYEAQ. V was trimmed by 6 bases and J by 5 bases, leaving 8 bases between them. This CDR3 region has 12 residues. The CDR3 DNA reads as TGTGCCAGCAGGGCTTGGAACAATGAGCAGTTCTTC. Encoded protein: CASRAWNNEQFF.

This rearrangement joins TRBV19 to TRBJ2-5; 7 bases are a match to TRBD2. V shed 7 bases, J shed 5 bases, and the junction held 13 bases outside the gene matches. The CDR3 loop spans 15 amino acids. Germline values: CDR1 LNHDA, CDR2 SQIVND (reference sequence). DNA of the CDR3: TGTGCCAGTACTACCTCACTAGCGAGAGTCGAGACCCAGTACTTC. Its protein product is CASTTSLARVETQYF.

The CDR3 sequence is CASRLRGSYNSPLHF. CDR3 sequence (DNA): TGTGCCAGCAGGCTTCGAGGTTCCTATAATTCACCCCTCCACTTT. The chain has TRBV5-6 and TRBJ1-6, with unresolved D. The CDR3 spans 15 residues. Trimming pared 5 bases from V and 1 base from J, leaving 10 bases between. CDR1 SGHDT and CDR2 YYEEEE come from the germline V gene.

This clonotype showed up many times. The chain links TRBV9 to TRBJ2-2, with 9 bases fitting TRBD1. The CDR3 is 15 amino acids. Germline V gives CDR1 SGDLS, CDR2 YYNGEE. The V gene end was trimmed by 3 bases and the J gene end by 7 bases; junction bases not matched to a gene: 7. The chain's CDR3 is CASSGIQGANGELFF. The CDR3 bases are TGTGCCAGCAGCGGAATACAGGGGGCAAACGGGGAGCTGTTTTTT.

A word on this clonotype: A clone one base away is much larger, so this may be a read error. V is TRBV7-8 and J is TRBJ1-1, with D possibly TRBD1 on 6 matching bases. The CDR3 sequence is 18 residues long. Germline-derived CDR1 and CDR2 are SGHVS and FQNEAQ. The CDR3 DNA follows: TGTGCCGGCAGCTTTACAGGGTACCAAGGTCGGTTGAACACTGAAGCTTTCTTT. This sequence encodes CAGSFTGYQGRLNTEAFF.

This clonotype was observed a few times. The chain joins TRBV19 to TRBJ2-2; 7 nucleotides line up with TRBD1. This CDR3 comprises 14 residues. In germline, CDR1 is LNHDA, CDR2 SQIVND (reference sequence). V lost 3 bases and J lost 7; bases outside the gene matches: 5. The CDR3 loop is CASSIEGAIGELFF. CDR3 nucleotide sequence: TGTGCCAGTAGTATTGAGGGGGCGATCGGGGAGCTGTTTTTT. Full variable domain (outside the CDR3, taken from reference TRBV19 and TRBJ2-2): DGGITQSPKYLFRKEGQNVTLSCEQNLNHDAMYWYRQDPGQGLRLIYYSQIVNDFQKGDIAEGYSVSREKKESFPLTVTSAQKNPTAFYLCASSIEGAIGELFFGEGSRLTVL.

This clonotype has a count of ten or more. The chain links TRBV5-6 to TRBJ2-5; D may be TRBD1 or TRBD2 (6 bases each). Deletions cut 4 bases from V and 5 bases from J, with 12 bases between. Germline V CDR1 and CDR2: SGHDT, YYEEEE. This CDR3 has 13 residues. In DNA, the CDR3 is TGTGCCAGCAGCCCGGGGGCTACGGAGACCCAGTACTTC. This gives the protein CASSPGATETQYF.

This clonotype was counted many times. CDR3 nucleotide sequence: TGTGCCTGGGGTACCTCTGGGGCCAACGTCCTGACTTTC. Translated, it gives CAWGTSGANVLTF. The genes are TRBV30 and TRBJ2-6, with D unclear. V gave up 5 bases and J gave up 0 bases, with 5 bases separating them. The CDR3 has 13 amino acids. CDR1 is GTSNPN, CDR2 SVGIG, per germline (reference sequence).

This clonotype was counted between two and nine times. The chain has TRBV28 and TRBJ1-2; perhaps TRBD1 as D (6 bases). Germline V lookup: CDR1 MDHEN, CDR2 SYDVKM. CDR3 length: 13 amino acids. V gave up 8 bases and J gave up 0 bases, with 10 bases separating them. The DNA for the CDR3 is TGTGCCAGCCGGGACACAGCTAACTATGGCTACACCTTC. Translating it yields CASRDTANYGYTF.

V usage is TRBV6-4 and J usage is TRBJ2-3; 9 nucleotides line up with TRBD2. Unmatched junction bases numbered 6, after V lost 8 bases and J lost 3 bases. Germline CDR1 and CDR2: MRHNA and SNTAGT. This CDR3 comprises 14 residues. The chain's CDR3 is CASATSGATDTQYF. The CDR3 DNA sequence: TGTGCCAGCGCGACTAGCGGAGCGACAGATACGCAGTATTTT.

V and J are TRBV6-4 and TRBJ1-5, with TRBD1 matching 10 bases. Germline assignment: CDR1 MRHNA and CDR2 SNTAGT. The V segment lost 4 bases and the J segment 7 bases; nucleotides outside the gene matches: 13. The CDR3 is 17 amino acids. Written as DNA, the CDR3 is TGTGCCAGCAGTGCCTCACTTACCGGGACAGGGGAACAGCCCCAGCATTTT. This gives the protein CASSASLTGTGEQPQHF.

This clonotype was seen only once. The V call is TRBV10-1, the J call TRBJ1-1, with D possibly being TRBD1 (6 bases). Germline-derived CDR1 and CDR2 are WNHNN and SYGVQD (reference sequence). The CDR3 length is 15 residues. The V and J ends lost 4 bases and 5 bases respectively, with 17 bases between them. In DNA, the CDR3 is TGCGCCAGCAGTGGGCCAGGGGTTAGTTATACTGAAGCTTTCTTT. It is translated as CASSGPGVSYTEAFF.

This clonotype came up many times. This chain links TRBV12-3 or TRBV12-4 with TRBJ1-5; no clear D gene. This CDR3 is 16 amino acids long. Trimming took 5 bases from V and 4 from J, leaving 18 bases between them. The CDR3 nucleotides are TGTGCCAGCAGTCCCACGACACTCGGCCCGAATCAGCCCCAGCATTTT. It is translated as CASSPTTLGPNQPQHF.

This clonotype was observed many times. The CDR3 DNA is TGTGCCAGCTCACCACTCAGAGAGACTAATGAAAAACTGTTTTTT. Encoded protein: CASSPLRETNEKLFF. V usage is TRBV18 and J usage is TRBJ1-4; no definite D call. The CDR3 extends over 15 amino acids. Germline loops: CDR1 KGHSH, CDR2 LQKENI. V was shortened by 1 base and J by 2 bases, with 8 bases between the two germline ends.

This clonotype came up a few times. CDR3 sequence: CASIRGQGRTGELFF. CDR3 DNA sequence: TGTGCCAGCATCCGCGGACAGGGGAGGACCGGGGAGCTGTTTTTT. This rearrangement joins TRBV6-1 to TRBJ2-2; 9 bases align to TRBD1. CDR1 and CDR2 from the germline V gene are MNHNS and SASEGT. This CDR3 is built from 15 residues. J lost 5 bases, V lost 7 bases, and 8 bases had no gene match.

This clonotype was seen at least ten times. The chain is built from TRBV12-3 or TRBV12-4 and TRBJ2-6; D uncertain. The germline V and J ends were trimmed by 5 bases and 0 bases, with 14 bases remaining between them. CDR3 size: 17 residues. CDR3: CASSKLGRLSGANVLTF. CDR3 DNA: TGTGCCAGCAGTAAGCTCGGACGGCTCTCTGGGGCCAACGTCCTGACTTTC.

This sequence joins TRBV9 and TRBJ2-1, with D tentatively TRBD2 (6 bases). CDR1 SGDLS and CDR2 YYNGEE come from the germline V gene. V lost 2 bases and J lost 8, with 8 bases in between. This CDR3 region has 12 residues. The chain's CDR3 is CASSVWGDEQFF. As DNA, the CDR3 is TGTGCCAGCAGCGTTTGGGGGGATGAGCAGTTCTTC. Together with reference TRBV9 and TRBJ2-1, the CDR3 gives the full variable domain: DSGVTQTPKHLITATGQRVTLRCSPRSGDLSVYWYQQSLDQGLQFLIQYYNGEERAKGNILERFSAQQFPDLHSELNLSSLELGDSALYFCASSVWGDEQFFGPGTRLTVL.